The clone carrying this T cell receptor (beta chain) was counted ten times or more. TCRdb re-analysed the 5' RACE reads in MiXCR, keeping a single row per CDR3 protein. This sample carries 250,000 to 400,000 distinct CDR3 sequences, 3.5% to 4.5% of them seen once, and the ten largest clones take 19%. This sample was taken from a study of T cells after yellow fever vaccination. The junction had 11 bases not matched to a gene; V was cut back by 1 base and J by 8 bases. In germline, CDR1 is DFQATT, CDR2 SNEGSKA (reference sequence). The CDR3 sequence is 16 residues long. Sequenced material: PBMCs, taken 15 days after the yellow fever booster vaccination. The chain combines TRBV20-1 with TRBJ1-4, with 9 bases aligning to TRBD1. This receptor was identified in a young man who received the YFV17D yellow fever vaccine. This CDR3 is CSARVRLDRGREKLFF. The CDR3 DNA reads TGCAGTGCTAGAGTCCGCCTGGACAGGGGTAGGGAAAAACTGTTTTTT.